The next 26 T cell receptor beta chains were all read from a single sample in a study of T cells in Graves' hyperthyroidism and ophthalmopathy. The source material, RNA transcripts, was used to amplify TCR beta CDR3 regions. In the first-round RT-PCR of the TCR CDR3, the HTBI primer set was used. TCRdb analysed the multiplex PCR reads with MiXCR anew, one entry per CDR3 protein. The sample contains about 700,000 distinct CDR3 sequences, about 14% of which appear only once. Source material: blood. The receptors shown here come from a woman younger than 30 with Graves' hyperthyroidism.

The chain recombines TRBV6-2 or TRBV6-3 with TRBJ2-4; D not resolved. This CDR3 spans 14 amino acids. The germline V and J ends were trimmed by 6 bases and 3 bases, with 12 bases remaining between them. Germline lookup yields CDR1 MNHEY and CDR2 SVGEGT. The CDR3, as DNA: TGTGCCAGCAGGCAGGACCTAGGCAAAAACATTCAGTACTTC. Translation gives CASRQDLGKNIQYF.

The chain employs TRBV10-3 and TRBJ2-5; 7 bases are a match to TRBD1. The ends lost 0 bases at V and 3 bases at J; junction bases unmatched: 4. Germline CDR1 reads ENHRY; CDR2 reads SYGVKD. The CDR3 extends over 15 amino acids. The CDR3 loop reads CAISESFGQEETQYF. The CDR3 DNA reads as TGTGCCATCAGTGAGTCCTTCGGACAGGAAGAGACCCAGTACTTC.

This clonotype came up a few times. V is TRBV15 and J is TRBJ2-1, with D hard to call. Trimming removed 0 bases at V and 2 bases at J, with 11 bases between. Germline V gives CDR1 LNHNV, CDR2 YYDKDF (reference sequence). This CDR3 has 16 residues. Here the CDR3 DNA reads TGTGCCACCAGCAGAGATCGCGGCAGCACCTACAATGAGCAGTTCTTC. Amino acid sequence: CATSRDRGSTYNEQFF.

The sample holds many counts of this clonotype. The rearrangement uses TRBV9 and TRBJ2-7; D gene unclear. The V end lost 4 bases, the J end lost 0 bases, and 14 bases lay between the germline ends. This CDR3 spans 15 amino acids. CDR1 is SGDLS and CDR2 is YYNGEE in the germline V gene. The CDR3 sequence: CASSFDPGSSYEQYF. CDR3 coding DNA: TGTGCCAGCAGCTTCGACCCTGGAAGCTCCTACGAGCAGTACTTC.

This chain joins TRBV25-1 and TRBJ1-4; D is undetermined. Germline V gene sequence: CDR1 MGHDK, CDR2 SYGVNS. The CDR3 spans 12 residues. V gave up 9 bases and J gave up 6 bases, with 11 bases separating them. CDR3 sequence reads: CASRAGYEKLFF. Written as DNA, the CDR3 is TGTGCCAGTCGGGCGGGGTATGAAAAACTGTTTTTT.

The V and J genes are TRBV7-9 and TRBJ2-7; 7 positions agree with TRBD1. This CDR3 has 14 amino acids. Germline CDR1 SEHNR, CDR2 FQNEAQ (reference sequence). Losses at the gene ends were 2 bases for V and 2 bases for J; bases not matched to a gene: 3. Written as DNA, the CDR3 is TGTGCCAGCAGCTTAACAGGGGCCCCCTACGAGCAGTACTTC. Translating it yields CASSLTGAPYEQYF.

This clonotype was seen repeatedly, ten times or more. This chain's CDR3 is CASSSWETDTQYF. The DNA of the CDR3 is TGTGCCAGCAGTTCGTGGGAAACAGATACGCAGTATTTT. V gene TRBV5-5 combines with J gene TRBJ2-3; D gene ambiguous. With 5 bases removed from V and 3 bases from J, the gap between germline ends came to 10 bases. The CDR3 is 13 residues long. Per the germline V gene, CDR1 is SGHKS and CDR2 is YYEKEE (reference sequence). Combining the CDR3 with reference TRBV5-5 and TRBJ2-3 gives the whole variable domain DAGVTQSPTHLIKTRGQQVTLRCSPISGHKSVSWYQQVLGQGPQFIFQYYEKEERGRGNFPDRFSARQFPNYSSELNVNALLLGDSALYLCASSSWETDTQYFGPGTRLTVL.

This clonotype appeared many times. The chain combines TRBV29-1 with TRBJ2-3; D might be TRBD1 or TRBD2, each matching 5 bases. The V gene's germline CDR1 is SQVTM and CDR2 ANQGSEA. The V end lost 6 bases, the J end lost 2 bases, and 15 bases lay between the germline ends. The CDR3 consists of 14 residues. The CDR3 loop reads CSVSPREITDTQYF. Written as DNA, the CDR3 is TGCAGCGTCAGTCCCAGGGAGATCACAGATACGCAGTATTTT.

This clonotype was found many times. This rearrangement joins TRBV15 to TRBJ1-2, with D possibly matching TRBD1 (5 bases). V lost 5 bases, J lost 3 bases, and 16 bases lay in between. The CDR3 length is 15 residues. The germline CDR1 and CDR2 sequences are LNHNV and YYDKDF (reference sequence). In nucleotides, the CDR3 is TGTGCCACCAGCGGACAAGAAGAGGAGGACTATGGCTACACCTTC. This codes for CATSGQEEEDYGYTF.

This clonotype was found many times. This chain connects TRBV12-3 or TRBV12-4 to TRBJ2-7, with a tentative D call TRBD1 (6 bases). The CDR3 covers 15 residues. Trimming shortened V by 1 base and J by 6 bases, and 16 bases separated the two germline ends. CDR3 sequence (DNA): TGTGCCAGCAGTTTAGGGGGGCTGGCTAGCCGCGAGCAGTACTTC. It yields the protein CASSLGGLASREQYF.

This clonotype was counted at least ten times. The V call is TRBV5-1, the J call TRBJ2-1; tentatively, D is TRBD1 (6 bases). V was shortened by 4 bases and J by 6 bases, with 14 bases between the two germline ends. The CDR3 has 14 residues. In germline, CDR1 is SGHRS, CDR2 YFSETQ. The CDR3 DNA sequence: TGCGCCAGCAGCGAGGGGGACATGTTCAATGAGCAGTTCTTC. Translated: CASSEGDMFNEQFF.

The J gene is TRBJ1-4, the V gene TRBV20-1; no clear D. V shed 0 bases and J shed 6 bases, with 8 bases lying between them. The germline gives CDR1 DFQATT, CDR2 SNEGSKA (reference sequence). The CDR3 consists of 13 residues. The CDR3: CSAREDGYEKLFF. In nucleotides, the CDR3 is TGCAGTGCTAGAGAGGACGGGTATGAAAAACTGTTTTTT.

In the case of this clonotype: One base away lies a much larger clone, so this may be a sequencing read error. The V call is TRBV3-1, the J call TRBJ2-1, with 10 bases that match TRBD2. CDR1 is LGHDT and CDR2 is YNNKEL in the germline V gene (reference sequence). V lost 2 bases and J lost 10; bases outside the gene matches: 11. CDR3 length: 16 amino acids. The CDR3 sequence: CASSQWASGSTHEQFF. DNA of the CDR3: TGTGCCAGCAGCCAATGGGCTAGCGGGAGTACCCACGAGCAGTTCTTC.

The CDR3 DNA is TGTGCCAGCAGAGCCCGGGGACTCAAGGGTACTAATGAAAAACTGTTTTTT. Translation gives CASRARGLKGTNEKLFF. The chain recombines TRBV12-3 or TRBV12-4 with TRBJ1-4; D may be TRBD1 (5 bases). Trimming stripped 6 bases from V and 2 bases from J, with 19 bases between. The CDR3 sequence is 17 residues long.

This clonotype was detected only a few times. This rearrangement joins TRBV6-5 to TRBJ1-2; D is ambiguous. Germline V gives CDR1 MNHEY, CDR2 SVGAGI. V lost 0 bases and J lost 6, with 8 bases in between. This CDR3 is built from 13 residues. The CDR3 sequence: CASSYSPRDGYTF. As DNA, the CDR3 is TGTGCCAGCAGTTACTCCCCAAGAGATGGCTACACCTTC.

The chain has TRBV20-1 and TRBJ1-1; TRBD1 is a possible D gene (5 bases). V shed 5 bases and J shed 6 bases, with 16 bases lying between them. This CDR3 contains 13 residues. Germline V gene sequence: CDR1 DFQATT, CDR2 SNEGSKA (reference sequence). Written as DNA, the CDR3 is TGCAGTGCTCTCCGGGACGGGGGTCCTGAAGCTTTCTTT. It codes for CSALRDGGPEAFF.

The chain's CDR3 is CASSLTGGDTEAFF. For the CDR3, the DNA is TGTGCCAGCAGCCTCACCGGGGGGGACACTGAAGCTTTCTTT. This chain connects TRBV7-9 to TRBJ1-1; a possible D gene is TRBD1 (5 bases). The V end lost 5 bases, the J end lost 3 bases, and 13 bases lay between the germline ends. The germline gives CDR1 SEHNR, CDR2 FQNEAQ (reference sequence). This CDR3 is built from 14 residues.

DNA for the CDR3: TGTGCCAGCAGCTTAGGGTTGGAAGGAAACACCATATATTTT. It specifies CASSLGLEGNTIYF. The chain links TRBV11-2 to TRBJ1-3; no clear D gene. The V end lost 1 base, the J end lost 4 bases, and 8 bases lay between the germline ends. Germline CDR1 SGHAT, CDR2 FQNNGV. There are 14 residues in the CDR3.

The V and J genes are TRBV7-8 and TRBJ1-6, with TRBD1 as a possible D gene (6 bases). Germline CDR1 is SGHVS and CDR2 is FQNEAQ. V was clipped by 5 bases and J by 5 bases, with 22 bases between them. This CDR3 contains 18 residues. CDR3 in amino acids: CASSMKRGDYPDNSPLHF. CDR3 nucleotide sequence: TGTGCCAGCAGCATGAAAAGGGGGGACTACCCTGATAATTCACCCCTCCACTTT.

This clonotype has a handful of counts. V gene TRBV20-1 combines with J gene TRBJ2-7; TRBD1 might be the D (5 bases). The CDR3 consists of 13 residues. The V gene lost 5 bases and the J gene lost 2 bases, with 13 bases spanning the gap. CDR1 is DFQATT and CDR2 is SNEGSKA in the germline V gene (reference sequence). CDR3 sequence (DNA): TGCAGTGCTTTACAGGTTAAAGCCTACGAGCAGTACTTC. Translating gives CSALQVKAYEQYF.

In its sample, this clonotype was seen many times. The chain uses TRBV7-9 and TRBJ1-1, with D perhaps matching TRBD1 (6 bases). Between the trimmed V and J ends, which lost 8 bases and 1 base, there was a span of 11 bases. The CDR3 has 13 residues. CDR1 SEHNR and CDR2 FQNEAQ come from the germline V gene (reference sequence). In nucleotides, the CDR3 is TGTGCCAGCTCACGAGGGGGGAACACTGAAGCTTTCTTT. Its protein product is CASSRGGNTEAFF.

Many counts were recorded for this clonotype. This chain connects TRBV11-2 to TRBJ2-3; the D is unclear. Between the trimmed V and J ends, which lost 4 bases and 2 bases, there was a span of 7 bases. The CDR3 covers 13 residues. Germline lookup yields CDR1 SGHAT and CDR2 FQNNGV. The CDR3 DNA is TGTGCCAGCAGCTCGCAATTCACAGATACGCAGTATTTT. Its protein is CASSSQFTDTQYF.

This clonotype was found many times. J is TRBJ1-2 and V is TRBV3-1; TRBD1 aligns across 8 bases. CDR3 length equals 13 residues. Germline V gene lookup returns CDR1 LGHDT and CDR2 YNNKEL (reference sequence). V lost 4 bases, J lost 6 bases, and 4 bases stayed unmatched. The CDR3, as DNA: TGTGCCAGCAGCCGCCGACAGGGGAATGGCTACACCTTC. Its translation is CASSRRQGNGYTF.

This clonotype was found many times. The chain combines TRBV20-1 with TRBJ2-1; D may be TRBD2 (6 bases). Per the germline V gene, CDR1 is DFQATT and CDR2 is SNEGSKA (reference sequence). Trimming removed 2 bases from V and 0 bases from J, with 11 bases in between. The CDR3 runs to 15 residues. The CDR3 region has the DNA TGCAGTGCTAGACGACCGGGGGACTCCTACAATGAGCAGTTCTTC. Residues: CSARRPGDSYNEQFF.

The V and J genes are TRBV4-1 and TRBJ1-1, with 7 bases identical to TRBD1. V trimming: 2 bases; J trimming: 0 bases; junction bases outside the gene matches: 6. Germline CDR1 reads MGHRA; CDR2 reads YSYEKL. The CDR3 extends over 16 amino acids. The CDR3 is CASSQQGGSVNTEAFF. CDR3 sequence (DNA): TGCGCCAGCAGCCAACAAGGGGGCAGCGTGAACACTGAAGCTTTCTTT.

The chain carries TRBV20-1 and TRBJ1-2; 10 bases agree with TRBD1. Per the germline V gene, CDR1 is DFQATT and CDR2 is SNEGSKA (reference sequence). V trimming: 3 bases; J trimming: 1 base; junction bases outside the gene matches: 2. The CDR3 loop spans 14 amino acids. CDR3 coding DNA: TGCAGTGCTAGGAGGGACAGGGGTAACTATGGCTACACCTTC. Translation gives CSARRDRGNYGYTF.